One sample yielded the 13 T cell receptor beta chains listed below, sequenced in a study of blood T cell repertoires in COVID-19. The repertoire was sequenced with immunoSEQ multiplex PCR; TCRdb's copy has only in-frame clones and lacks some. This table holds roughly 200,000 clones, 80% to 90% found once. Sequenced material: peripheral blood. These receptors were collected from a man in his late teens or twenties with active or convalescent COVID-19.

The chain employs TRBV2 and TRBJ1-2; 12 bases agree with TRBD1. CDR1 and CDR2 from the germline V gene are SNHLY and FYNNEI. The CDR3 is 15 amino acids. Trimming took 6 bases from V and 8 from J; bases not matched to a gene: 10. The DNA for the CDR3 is TGTGCCAGCAGGGGTCCGGGACAGGGGGCTGGGGGCTACACCTTC. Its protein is CASRGPGQGAGGYTF.

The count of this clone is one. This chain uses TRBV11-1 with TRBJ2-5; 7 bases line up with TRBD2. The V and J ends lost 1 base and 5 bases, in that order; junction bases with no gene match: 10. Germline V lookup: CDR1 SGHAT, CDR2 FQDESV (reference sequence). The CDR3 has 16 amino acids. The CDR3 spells CASSLDSAGVEETQYF. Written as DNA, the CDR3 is TGTGCCAGCAGCTTAGATTCGGCGGGAGTTGAGGAGACCCAGTACTTC.

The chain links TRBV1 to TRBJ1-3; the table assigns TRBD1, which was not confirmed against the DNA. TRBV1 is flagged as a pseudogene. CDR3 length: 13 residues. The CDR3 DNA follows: TGCTCACCGGACAGGAAGCTTGGAAACACCATATATTTT. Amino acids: CSPDRKLGNTIYF.

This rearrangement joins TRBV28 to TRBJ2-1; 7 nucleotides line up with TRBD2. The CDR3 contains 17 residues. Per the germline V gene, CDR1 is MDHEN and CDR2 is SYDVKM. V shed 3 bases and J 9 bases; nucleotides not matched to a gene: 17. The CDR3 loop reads CASSFYVRREQDGEQFF. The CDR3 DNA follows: TGTGCCAGCAGTTTTTACGTAAGGCGGGAGCAGGATGGTGAGCAGTTCTTC.

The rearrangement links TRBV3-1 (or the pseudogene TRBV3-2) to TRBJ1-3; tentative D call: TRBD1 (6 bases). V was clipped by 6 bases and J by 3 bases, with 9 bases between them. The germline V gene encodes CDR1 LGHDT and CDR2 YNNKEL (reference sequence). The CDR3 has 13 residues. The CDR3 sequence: CASRTGGGNTIYF. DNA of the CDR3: TGTGCCAGCAGGACAGGAGGTGGAAACACCATATATTTT.

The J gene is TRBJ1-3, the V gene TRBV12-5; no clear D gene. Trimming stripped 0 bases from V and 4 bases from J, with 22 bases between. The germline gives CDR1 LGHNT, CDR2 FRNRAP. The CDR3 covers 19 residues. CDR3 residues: CASGLVVLGQLARGNTIYF. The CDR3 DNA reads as TGTGCTAGTGGTTTGGTAGTTCTCGGTCAGCTCGCGAGGGGAAACACCATATATTTT.

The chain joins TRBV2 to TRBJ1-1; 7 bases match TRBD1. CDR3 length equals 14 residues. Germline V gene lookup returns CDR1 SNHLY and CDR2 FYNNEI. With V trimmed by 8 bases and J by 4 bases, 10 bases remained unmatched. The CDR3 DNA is TGTGCCAGCGGCCAACTAGCAGGGGGCACTGAAGCTTTCTTT. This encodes CASGQLAGGTEAFF.

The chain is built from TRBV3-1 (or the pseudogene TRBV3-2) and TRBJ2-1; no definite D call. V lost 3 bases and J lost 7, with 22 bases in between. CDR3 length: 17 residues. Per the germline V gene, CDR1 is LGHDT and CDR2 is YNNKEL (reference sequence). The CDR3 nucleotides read TGTGCCAGCAGCCAGGAGACCACATCCACCCTCTGGAATGAGCAGTTCTTC. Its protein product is CASSQETTSTLWNEQFF.

Here the CDR3 reads CASSGQGMGTDTQYF. The CDR3 nucleotides read TGCGCCAGCAGCGGCCAGGGTATGGGCACAGATACGCAGTATTTT. The chain carries TRBV5-1 and TRBJ2-3, with a tentative D call TRBD1 (5 bases). The CDR3 covers 15 residues. The germline V gene encodes CDR1 SGHRS and CDR2 YFSETQ. Trimming left V 4 bases short and J 1 base short, with 13 bases between.

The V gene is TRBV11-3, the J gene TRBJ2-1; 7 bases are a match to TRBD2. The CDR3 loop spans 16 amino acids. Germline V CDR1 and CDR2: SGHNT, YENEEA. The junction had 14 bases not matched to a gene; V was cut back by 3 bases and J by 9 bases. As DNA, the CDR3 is TGTGCCAGCAGCTTGGGACTATCAGCTTTGTTGGGTGAGCAGTTCTTC. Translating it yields CASSLGLSALLGEQFF. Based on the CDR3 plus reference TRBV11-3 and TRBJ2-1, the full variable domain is EAGVVQSPRYKIIEKKQPVAFWCNPISGHNTLYWYLQNLGQGPELLIRYENEEAVDDSQLPKDRFSAERLKGVDSTLKIQPAELGDSAVYLCASSLGLSALLGEQFFGPGTRLTVL.

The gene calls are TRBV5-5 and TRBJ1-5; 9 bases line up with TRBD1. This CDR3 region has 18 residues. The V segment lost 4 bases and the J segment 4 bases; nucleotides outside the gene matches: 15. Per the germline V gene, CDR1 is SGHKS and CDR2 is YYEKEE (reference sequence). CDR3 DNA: TGTGCCAGCAGCCCATTAAACCGGGACAGGGTAACTAATCAGCCCCAGCATTTT. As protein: CASSPLNRDRVTNQPQHF.

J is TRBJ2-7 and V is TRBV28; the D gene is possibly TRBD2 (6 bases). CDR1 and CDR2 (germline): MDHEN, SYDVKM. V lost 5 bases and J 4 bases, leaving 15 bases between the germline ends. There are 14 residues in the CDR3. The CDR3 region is CASSDPGLAYEQYF. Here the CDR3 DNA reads TGTGCCAGCAGTGATCCGGGACTCGCGTACGAGCAGTACTTC. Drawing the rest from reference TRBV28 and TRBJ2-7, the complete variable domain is DVKVTQSSRYLVKRTGEKVFLECVQDMDHENMFWYRQDPGLGLRLIYFSYDVKMKEKGDIPEGYSVSREKKERFSLILESASTNQTSMYLCASSDPGLAYEQYFGPGTRLTVT.

The CDR3 sequence is CASSPQQGANYEQYF. As DNA, the CDR3 is TGTGCCAGTAGTCCCCAACAGGGGGCCAACTACGAGCAGTACTTC. J is TRBJ2-7 and V is TRBV19, with 9 bases lining up with TRBD1. The V gene end was trimmed by 5 bases and the J gene end by 3 bases; junction bases not matched to a gene: 8. The CDR3 has 15 residues. The V gene's germline CDR1 is LNHDA and CDR2 SQIVND (reference sequence). Full variable domain (outside the CDR3, taken from reference TRBV19 and TRBJ2-7): DGGITQSPKYLFRKEGQNVTLSCEQNLNHDAMYWYRQDPGQGLRLIYYSQIVNDFQKGDIAEGYSVSREKKESFPLTVTSAQKNPTAFYLCASSPQQGANYEQYFGPGTRLTVT.